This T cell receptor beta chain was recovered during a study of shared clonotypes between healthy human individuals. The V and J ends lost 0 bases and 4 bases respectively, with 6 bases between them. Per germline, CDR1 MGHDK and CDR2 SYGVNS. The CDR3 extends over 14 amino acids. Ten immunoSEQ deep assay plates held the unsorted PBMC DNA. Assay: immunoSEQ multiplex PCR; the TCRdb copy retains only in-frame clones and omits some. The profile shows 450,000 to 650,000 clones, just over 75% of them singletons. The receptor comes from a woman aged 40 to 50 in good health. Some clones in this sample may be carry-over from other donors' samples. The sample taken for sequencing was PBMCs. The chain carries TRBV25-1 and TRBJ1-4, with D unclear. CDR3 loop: CASSEYNGNEKLFF. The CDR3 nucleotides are TGTGCCAGCAGTGAATATAACGGTAATGAAAAACTGTTTTTT.